These 26 T cell receptor beta chains were sequenced from one sample in a study of cytomegalovirus exposure and HLA in healthy donors (dated by TCRdb to 2015 to 2018). Library preparation used the immunoSEQ multiplex PCR assay. The multiplex PCR relied on a mix of 60 forward primers for TCR Vbeta segments and 13 reverse primers for TCR Jbeta segments. TCRdb's version of the immuneACCESS table is confined to in-frame rearrangements and falls short of the full clone set. An unresolved V gene accounts for under half of the shortfall where checked; the remainder is of unknown origin. In all, the sample holds more than 30,000 clones, and around 70% of those were seen once. The biggest ten clones account for roughly 6.3% of the sample. The sample consisted of PBMCs. These receptors all come from a young man in good health and CMV-seronegative.

The chain uses TRBV2 and TRBJ2-1; TRBD1 agrees at 8 bases. The CDR3 sequence is 14 residues long. The germline V gene encodes CDR1 SNHLY and CDR2 FYNNEI. Trimming removed 5 bases from V and 5 bases from J; junction bases left unmatched: 5. In DNA, the CDR3 is TGTGCCAGCAGTCCGGACAGGGTAAACAATGAGCAGTTCTTC. This gives the protein CASSPDRVNNEQFF.

V is TRBV5-1 and J is TRBJ2-3, with a tentative D call TRBD1 (5 bases). Trimming left V 3 bases short and J 4 bases short, with 15 bases between. Germline V gives CDR1 SGHRS, CDR2 YFSETQ. The CDR3 is 15 residues long. DNA of the CDR3: TGCGCCAGCAGCTCAAGGGGTTTCATTCCAGATACGCAGTATTTT. Its translation is CASSSRGFIPDTQYF.

As regards this clone: At one boundary the junction diverges from the germline segment, which might be a read error. The J gene is TRBJ2-7, the V gene TRBV7-9; unclear D gene. Per the germline V gene, CDR1 is SEHNR and CDR2 is FQNEAQ (reference sequence). The CDR3 covers 15 residues. The CDR3 sequence is CSSSPRLPPRYEQYF. The CDR3 DNA reads TGTTCCAGCAGCCCACGACTGCCTCCTAGGTACGAGCAGTACTTC.

The rearrangement links TRBV6-1 to TRBJ2-7; D is unclear. V dropped 2 bases and J dropped 3 bases, with 8 bases sitting between them. Germline values: CDR1 MNHNS, CDR2 SASEGT. The length of the CDR3 is 13 residues. CDR3: CASSEPPGYEQYF. The CDR3 nucleotides are TGTGCCAGCAGTGAACCCCCAGGCTACGAGCAGTACTTC.

The chain uses TRBV7-8 and TRBJ2-3, with D possibly matching TRBD2 (7 bases). The CDR3 runs to 15 residues. CDR1 is SGHVS, CDR2 FQNEAQ, per germline. Trimming pared 5 bases from V and 4 bases from J, leaving 16 bases between. The CDR3 protein is CASSPVRGASDTQYF. CDR3 sequence (DNA): TGTGCCAGCAGCCCCGTCCGGGGGGCCTCAGATACGCAGTATTTT.

The rearrangement joins TRBV4-1 to TRBJ2-7; TRBD1 matches at 8 bases. The CDR3 is 15 amino acids. V was clipped by 2 bases and J by 1 base; unmatched bases: 4. CDR1 and CDR2 (germline): MGHRA, YSYEKL. CDR3 protein: CASSQPRDRSYEQYF. Here the CDR3 DNA reads TGCGCCAGCAGCCAACCGAGGGACAGGTCCTACGAGCAGTACTTC.

CDR3 amino acids: CASTRSGDTGELFF. In nucleotides, the CDR3 is TGTGCCAGCACCCGGTCGGGGGACACCGGGGAGCTGTTTTTT. The chain couples TRBV6-5 to TRBJ2-2, with D perhaps TRBD2 (6 bases). The germline V gene encodes CDR1 MNHEY and CDR2 SVGAGI. V lost 7 bases to trimming and J lost 3 bases, with 12 bases between them. CDR3 size: 14 residues.

The chain links TRBV19 to TRBJ1-5; D gene ambiguous. From germline, CDR1 is LNHDA and CDR2 SQIVND (reference sequence). This CDR3 comprises 13 residues. V dropped 3 bases and J dropped 5 bases, with 8 bases sitting between them. Written as DNA, the CDR3 is TGTGCCAGTAGTATGGGAGGGTATCAGCCCCAGCATTTT. It encodes CASSMGGYQPQHF. Looking up the rest from reference TRBV19 and TRBJ1-5 gives the full variable domain: DGGITQSPKYLFRKEGQNVTLSCEQNLNHDAMYWYRQDPGQGLRLIYYSQIVNDFQKGDIAEGYSVSREKKESFPLTVTSAQKNPTAFYLCASSMGGYQPQHFGDGTRLSIL.

The chain recombines TRBV6-1 with TRBJ1-3, with D possibly being TRBD1 (6 bases). Trimming removed 4 bases at V and 0 bases at J, with 13 bases between. CDR1 and CDR2 from the germline V gene are MNHNS and SASEGT. This CDR3 has 16 amino acids. This CDR3 reads CASSGRGGSSGNTIYF. Written as DNA, the CDR3 is TGTGCCAGCAGTGGCAGGGGTGGTAGCTCTGGAAACACCATATATTTT.

J is TRBJ1-1 and V is TRBV18; 8 nucleotides line up with TRBD1. This CDR3 region has 16 residues. With 0 bases clipped from V and 4 bases from J, the junction kept 7 bases outside the gene matches. The germline CDR1 and CDR2 sequences are KGHSH and LQKENI. This chain's CDR3 is CASSPPSGQGVTEAFF. The CDR3 DNA reads TGTGCCAGCTCACCACCGTCCGGACAGGGAGTCACTGAAGCTTTCTTT.

The table lists this clone with a few counts. Here the CDR3 reads CAREGFWTSGRSSYEQYF. In DNA, the CDR3 is TGTGCCCGCGAAGGGTTCTGGACTAGCGGGAGAAGCTCCTACGAGCAGTACTTC. V usage is TRBV9 and J usage is TRBJ2-7, with TRBD2 matching 13 bases. V lost 10 bases, J lost 0 bases, and 16 bases stayed unmatched. Per germline, CDR1 SGDLS and CDR2 YYNGEE. This CDR3 is built from 18 residues.

In DNA form, the CDR3 reads TGTGCCAGCAGCTTGGTCCCAGGGGAGGGCACTGAAGCTTTCTTT. It codes for CASSLVPGEGTEAFF. The chain couples TRBV7-3 to TRBJ1-1; tentatively, D is TRBD1 (6 bases). Trimming took off 3 bases at V and 4 bases at J, with 15 bases between the two ends. The CDR3 sequence is 15 residues long. In germline, CDR1 is SGHTA, CDR2 FQGTGA.

This chain joins TRBV7-9 and TRBJ2-5, with TRBD1 matching 8 bases. V lost 2 bases and J lost 4; bases outside the gene matches: 9. The V gene's germline CDR1 is SEHNR and CDR2 FQNEAQ (reference sequence). This CDR3 comprises 16 residues. This CDR3 is CASSLLAGGARETQYF. The CDR3 nucleotides are TGTGCCAGCAGCTTACTGGCAGGGGGCGCGCGAGAGACCCAGTACTTC.

The V and J genes are TRBV19 and TRBJ1-5, with 8 bases matching TRBD1. The ends lost 8 bases at V and 2 bases at J; junction bases unmatched: 8. Germline V CDR1 and CDR2: LNHDA, SQIVND (reference sequence). This CDR3 has 15 residues. CDR3 in amino acids: CASLGNRGGNQPQHF. For the CDR3, the DNA is TGTGCCAGTCTGGGAAACAGGGGGGGCAATCAGCCCCAGCATTTT.

The CDR3 region is CASSIGGTANQPQHF. In nucleotides, the CDR3 is TGTGCCAGTAGTATAGGGGGGACAGCAAATCAGCCCCAGCATTTT. The V gene is TRBV19, the J gene TRBJ1-5; TRBD1 matches at 7 bases. V gave up 1 base and J gave up 4 bases; unmatched junction bases: 4. The CDR3 is 15 amino acids. Looked up from germline, CDR1 is LNHDA and CDR2 is SQIVND (reference sequence).

The V gene is TRBV28, the J gene TRBJ2-7; 9 nucleotides align to TRBD1. The CDR3 covers 15 residues. J was trimmed by 4 bases and V by 4 bases; bases with no gene match: 8. Per the germline V gene, CDR1 is MDHEN and CDR2 is SYDVKM. This CDR3 is CASSSLGQGLYEQYF. In DNA form, the CDR3 reads TGTGCCAGCAGTTCCCTGGGACAGGGACTTTACGAGCAGTACTTC.

The chain links TRBV7-6 to TRBJ2-1, with 9 nucleotides matching TRBD2. V lost 0 bases and J lost 7; bases outside the gene matches: 7. The CDR3 loop spans 16 amino acids. Germline V CDR1 and CDR2: SGHVS, FNYEAQ. CDR3 sequence reads: CASSLAQAGGQNEQFF. CDR3 DNA sequence: TGTGCCAGCAGCTTAGCGCAAGCGGGAGGTCAGAATGAGCAGTTCTTC.

This chain joins TRBV2 and TRBJ1-6, with D tentatively TRBD1 (5 bases). Germline CDR1 reads SNHLY; CDR2 reads FYNNEI. Trimming pared 7 bases from V and 0 bases from J, leaving 13 bases between. There are 16 residues in the CDR3. DNA for the CDR3: TGTGCCAGCACCCGGACACAGAGCTCCTATAATTCACCCCTCCACTTT. It codes for CASTRTQSSYNSPLHF. The full variable domain, rest sourced from reference TRBV2 and TRBJ1-6, is EPEVTQTPSHQVTQMGQEVILRCVPISNHLYFYWYRQILGQKVEFLVSFYNNEISEKSEIFDDQFSVERPDGSNFTLKIRSTKLEDSAMYFCASTRTQSSYNSPLHFGNGTRLTVT.

The chain couples TRBV29-1 to TRBJ1-1, with 9 bases identical to TRBD1. V was clipped by 2 bases and J by 11 bases; unmatched bases: 9. The CDR3 contains 13 residues. CDR1 is SQVTM and CDR2 is ANQGSEA in the germline V gene. CDR3 sequence: CSVETWAGQGAFF. The CDR3 nucleotides read TGCAGCGTTGAAACATGGGCTGGACAGGGGGCTTTCTTT.

CDR3 nucleotide sequence: TGCGCCAGCAGCTTGGGGGGTACAGGGGCGAACTACGAGCAGTACTTC. Translated, it gives CASSLGGTGANYEQYF. The chain couples TRBV5-1 to TRBJ2-7; 7 bases map to TRBD1. With V trimmed by 0 bases and J by 3 bases, 9 bases remained unmatched. From germline, CDR1 is SGHRS and CDR2 YFSETQ. CDR3 length equals 16 residues.

The chain employs TRBV5-1 and TRBJ2-7; D is undetermined. CDR3 size: 13 residues. The V gene's germline CDR1 is SGHRS and CDR2 YFSETQ. V lost 0 bases and J lost 3, with 7 bases in between. The CDR3 protein is CASSLASGYEQYF. Here the CDR3 DNA reads TGCGCCAGCAGCTTGGCGTCAGGCTACGAGCAGTACTTC. Together with reference TRBV5-1 and TRBJ2-7, the CDR3 gives the full variable domain: KAGVTQTPRYLIKTRGQQVTLSCSPISGHRSVSWYQQTPGQGLQFLFEYFSETQRNKGNFPGRFSGRQFSNSRSEMNVSTLELGDSALYLCASSLASGYEQYFGPGTRLTVT.

The table lists this clone with a few counts. The chain is built from TRBV19 and TRBJ2-7; D gene unclear. CDR1 and CDR2 (germline): LNHDA, SQIVND (reference sequence). V was shortened by 5 bases and J by 4 bases, with 12 bases between the two germline ends. This CDR3 comprises 13 residues. The CDR3 region has the DNA TGTGCCAGTAGTCTCCGACTGTCATACGAGCAGTACTTC. Translation gives CASSLRLSYEQYF.

This chain connects TRBV7-2 to TRBJ1-6; D gene uncertain. CDR3 length equals 14 residues. Germline CDR1 SGHTA, CDR2 FQGNSA. The V end was cut by 5 bases, the J end by 9 bases, with 14 bases between. The CDR3 protein is CASSPRLVGSPLHF. DNA for the CDR3: TGTGCCAGCAGCCCCAGACTTGTTGGTTCACCCCTCCACTTT.

The chain joins TRBV29-1 to TRBJ2-7, with TRBD2 matching 12 bases. The better agreement between TRBJ2-1 and the DNA end casts doubt on the J call. CDR3 length: 18 residues. Germline V gene lookup returns CDR1 SQVTM and CDR2 ANQGSEA. CDR3 sequence (DNA): TGCAGCTCCATTAGCGGTCTAGCGGGAGGGCCGATTTGGAATGAGCAGTTCTTC. This translates into CSSISGLAGGPIWNEQFF.

The chain joins TRBV5-1 to TRBJ2-2; tentatively, D is TRBD1 (6 bases). The CDR3 covers 15 residues. V was clipped by 0 bases and J by 3 bases, with 9 bases between them. Germline V gene data show CDR1 as SGHRS and CDR2 as YFSETQ. CDR3 in DNA: TGCGCCAGCAGCTTGGCAGGGGTGGACACCGGGGAGCTGTTTTTT. Protein sequence: CASSLAGVDTGELFF.

The chain has TRBV27 and TRBJ2-1; 9 bases line up with TRBD1. This CDR3 has 15 residues. The germline gives CDR1 MNHEY, CDR2 SMNVEV (reference sequence). J was trimmed by 7 bases and V by 5 bases; bases with no gene match: 9. CDR3 protein: CASSPKRDRVNEQFF. The CDR3 coding sequence is TGTGCCAGCAGTCCGAAACGGGACAGGGTGAATGAGCAGTTCTTC.